The TCR beta chain under discussion was sequenced for a study of shared clonotypes between healthy human individuals. Germline lookup yields CDR1 SGHNT and CDR2 YYREEE (reference sequence). The CDR3 is made up of 14 amino acids. V lost 3 bases to trimming and J lost 1 base, with 11 bases between them. The naive CD8 population came from CD45RO-negative cells selected for CCR7, without terminally differentiated effector memory CD45RA+ cells. Profiling relied on immunoSEQ multiplex PCR, and the TCRdb table lists in-frame clones only, not all of them. The table records some 740,000 clones, about 91% of them present only once.

The rearrangement links TRBV5-4 to TRBJ2-7, with D possibly being TRBD2 (6 bases). The sample consisted of naive CD8+ T cells sorted from blood. The origin of this receptor is a man aged 30 to 39 in good health. The CDR3 DNA reads TGTGCCAGCAGCTCTCTGGAGGGGTCCTACGAGCAGTACTTC. Its protein is CASSSLEGSYEQYF.